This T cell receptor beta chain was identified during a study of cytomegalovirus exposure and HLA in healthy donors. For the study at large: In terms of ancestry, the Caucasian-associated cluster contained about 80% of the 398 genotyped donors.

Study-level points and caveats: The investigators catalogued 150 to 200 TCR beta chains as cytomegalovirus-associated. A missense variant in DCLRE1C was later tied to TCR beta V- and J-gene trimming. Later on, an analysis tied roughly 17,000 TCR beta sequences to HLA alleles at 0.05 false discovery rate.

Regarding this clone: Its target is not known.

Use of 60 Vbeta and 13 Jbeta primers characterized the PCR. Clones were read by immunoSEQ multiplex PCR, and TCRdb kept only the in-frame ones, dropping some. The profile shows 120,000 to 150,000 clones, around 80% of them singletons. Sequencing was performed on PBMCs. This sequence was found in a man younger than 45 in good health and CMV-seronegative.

The CDR3 reads CSAKQGNTEAFF. The CDR3 region has the DNA TGCAGCGCCAAACAGGGAAACACTGAAGCTTTCTTT. The V gene is TRBV29-1, the J gene TRBJ1-1; D is perhaps TRBD1 (6 bases). This CDR3 is 12 amino acids long. Trimming left V 7 bases short and J 2 bases short, with 11 bases between. Germline CDR1 reads SQVTM; CDR2 reads ANQGSEA.